The subject of this entry is one T cell receptor (beta chain). What it binds is unknown. The data belong to a study of T cell responses to AZD1222 COVID-19 vaccine. The study's findings and limits: AZD1222 recipients seropositive at baseline numbered only five to seven. Clonal diversity was possibly underestimated; the donors were predominantly white British and more often female.

Produced via immunoSEQ multiplex PCR; TCRdb's table is partial and in-frame only. The sample records 120,000 or so clones, about four fifths being singletons. Germline CDR1 and CDR2: MGHRA and YSYEKL. V shed 4 bases and J 6 bases; nucleotides not matched to a gene: 11. This CDR3 spans 15 amino acids. The J gene is TRBJ1-2, the V gene TRBV4-1, with TRBD1 matching 7 bases. The sample consisted of peripheral blood, taken on day 0 of AZD1222 vaccination. The sequence was collected from an adult in good health. This CDR3 is CASSPWGQKSDGYTF. CDR3 DNA: TGCGCCAGCAGCCCCTGGGGACAGAAGAGCGATGGCTACACCTTC.